The sequence of this TCR beta chain was determined in a study of identical twins. Regarding the study as a whole: While abundant cord blood beta clonotypes carried fewer insertions, memory repertoires showed no such pattern.

A remark on this clonotype: The antigen is unknown.

Germline CDR1 reads SEHNR; CDR2 reads FQNEAQ (reference sequence). Trimming removed 5 bases from V and 3 bases from J; junction bases left unmatched: 4. CDR3 length: 14 amino acids. TCRdb re-analysed the 5' RACE reads in MiXCR, keeping a single row per CDR3 protein. The sample lists about 520,000 distinct CDR3 sequences; approximately 22% were seen once. These same data were also listed under a study on T cells expressing NK-cell markers.

The specimen sequenced was CD4+ T cells sorted from blood. The clonotype comes from a woman younger than 30 in good health. V gene TRBV7-9 combines with J gene TRBJ2-1, with 7 bases fitting TRBD1. CDR3: CASSGTVSYNEQFF. The CDR3 DNA reads TGTGCCAGCAGCGGGACAGTTAGCTACAATGAGCAGTTCTTC.